The entry below describes one T cell receptor (beta chain). The sample belongs to a study of T-cell reconstitution after alpha-beta-depleted transplantation in children. Unique molecular identifiers tagged the TCRbeta library. A single record per CDR3 protein comes from TCRdb applying MiXCR to the PCR reads. The sample lists about 610,000 distinct CDR3 sequences; roughly a tenth were seen once. Germline V CDR1 and CDR2: SEHNR, FQNEAQ (reference sequence). Trimming left V 5 bases short and J 4 bases short, with 5 bases between. The CDR3 extends over 12 amino acids. The receptor's source is a human donor who donated a stem cell graft to a child with acute myeloid leukemia. This chain uses TRBV7-9 with TRBJ2-2; unclear D gene. Material: PBMCs from the stem cell graft donor, obtained from the stem cell graft. This chain's CDR3 is CASSLFTGELFF. The CDR3 DNA reads as TGTGCCAGCAGCCTATTCACCGGGGAGCTGTTTTTT.